Presented here are 19 T cell receptor beta chains from one specimen sequenced in a study of monozygotic twins with inflammatory bowel disease. TCRdb re-called the 5' RACE reads and catalogs CDR3 proteins one per entry, DNA excluded. The repertoire table contains just over 300,000 distinct CDR3 sequences. Sequencing used blood. These receptors were collected from a human donor with ulcerative colitis or Crohn's disease, or a healthy co-twin of an affected twin (not recorded which).

The chain combines TRBV7-2 with TRBJ2-5. Germline CDR1 SGHTA, CDR2 FQGNSA. The CDR3 runs 16 residues. CDR3 amino acids: CASSLGTALIQETQYF.

The chain recombines TRBV18 with TRBJ2-2; with no DNA, the TCRdb D assignment of TRBD2 cannot be verified. CDR3 length equals 16 residues. Per the germline V gene, CDR1 is KGHSH and CDR2 is LQKENI. The CDR3 sequence: CASSNRGLPNTGELFF.

This chain uses TRBV7-9 with TRBJ2-2; the TRBD1 assignment by TCRdb is unverifiable without DNA. The germline CDR1 and CDR2 sequences are SEHNR and FQNEAQ (reference sequence). The CDR3 sequence is 15 residues long. Here the CDR3 reads CASSKNAPGTGELFF.

The rearrangement links TRBV4-2 to TRBJ2-7; lacking DNA, the TRBD1 call made by TCRdb goes unchecked. CDR1 is LGHNA, CDR2 YNFKEQ, per germline. The length of the CDR3 is 16 residues. CDR3 sequence reads: CASSQVPGAGSYEQYF.

The J gene is TRBJ1-2, the V gene TRBV30; no DNA is available, so the TRBD1 call from TCRdb remains unchecked. Germline V gives CDR1 GTSNPN, CDR2 SVGIG (reference sequence). The CDR3 has 17 residues. The chain's CDR3 is CAWSVAGVDGSNYGYTF. Full variable domain (remainder filled in from reference TRBV30 and TRBJ1-2): SQTIHQWPATLVQPVGSPLSLECTVEGTSNPNLYWYRQAAGRGLQLLFYSVGIGQISSEVPQNLSASRPQDRQFILSSKKLLLSDSGFYLCAWSVAGVDGSNYGYTFGSGTRLTVV.

This rearrangement joins TRBV5-4 to TRBJ1-6; no DNA is available, so the TRBD1 call from TCRdb remains unchecked. Germline V gives CDR1 SGHNT, CDR2 YYREEE (reference sequence). The CDR3 has 13 amino acids. The CDR3 loop reads CASSLSPGSPLHF. Complete variable domain (other parts from reference TRBV5-4 and TRBJ1-6): ETGVTQSPTHLIKTRGQQVTLRCSSQSGHNTVSWYQQALGQGPQFIFQYYREEENGRGNFPPRFSGLQFPNYSSELNVNALELDDSALYLCASSLSPGSPLHFGNGTRLTVT.

The chain carries TRBV24-1 and TRBJ2-1; TCRdb picks TRBD2, but there is no DNA to check that call. Germline V CDR1 and CDR2: KGHDR, SFDVKD. CDR3 length: 14 residues. The CDR3 is CATSGGLANNEQFF.

The chain is built from TRBV5-1 and TRBJ1-1. Germline CDR1 and CDR2: SGHRS and YFSETQ. The CDR3 spans 14 residues. The CDR3 spells CASSLAMSDFEAFF.

The chain links TRBV29-1 to TRBJ2-5; checking the TCRdb D call of TRBD1 is not possible without DNA. Germline V lookup: CDR1 SQVTM, CDR2 ANQGSEA. This CDR3 has 13 amino acids. The CDR3 reads CSVLLRGRETQYF.

This chain joins TRBV6-5 and TRBJ2-3; TCRdb's D call of TRBD2 is untestable without DNA. This CDR3 is built from 15 residues. CDR1 is MNHEY, CDR2 SVGAGI, per germline. The CDR3 is CASSFTLAGTDTQYF.

The CDR3: CASSVLRAGGNNEQFF. The rearrangement joins TRBV25-1 to TRBJ2-1; TCRdb indicates TRBD2, and absent DNA this call remains unverified. Germline V CDR1 and CDR2: MGHDK, SYGVNS. The CDR3 is 16 residues long.

V and J are TRBV6-1 and TRBJ2-6. The germline V gene encodes CDR1 MNHNS and CDR2 SASEGT. This CDR3 region has 14 residues. The CDR3 sequence is CASSKPSGANVLTF.

The chain is built from TRBV9 and TRBJ1-6; TCRdb's D call, TRBD1, is unchecked because there is no DNA. CDR1 and CDR2 from the germline V gene are SGDLS and YYNGEE. The CDR3 length is 15 residues. The CDR3 sequence is CASSSRDRDNSPLHF.

The rearrangement joins TRBV29-1 to TRBJ1-1. Germline-derived CDR1 and CDR2 are SQVTM and ANQGSEA. The CDR3 is 15 residues long. CDR3 in amino acids: CSVLPTWTLRTEAFF.

This rearrangement joins TRBV9 to TRBJ2-1; checking the TCRdb D call of TRBD2 is not possible without DNA. There are 15 residues in the CDR3. The germline V gene has CDR1 SGDLS and CDR2 YYNGEE. Here the CDR3 reads CASSVVSGIYNEQFF.

The gene calls are TRBV7-8 and TRBJ1-4. This CDR3 spans 16 amino acids. Germline-derived CDR1 and CDR2 are SGHVS and FQNEAQ. The CDR3 here is CASSQSIPVANEKLFF.

The chain uses TRBV7-2 and TRBJ2-4; without DNA, the TCRdb call of TRBD1 cannot be checked. The CDR3 is 16 amino acids. Germline V gene sequence: CDR1 SGHTA, CDR2 FQGNSA. This chain's CDR3 is CASSANRESAKNMQYF.

V gene TRBV5-1 combines with J gene TRBJ2-7; TCRdb proposes TRBD2, but this gene call is untestable without DNA. The length of the CDR3 is 15 residues. CDR1 and CDR2 from the germline V gene are SGHRS and YFSETQ. The CDR3 spells CASSKTSGGAYEQYF.

The chain combines TRBV6-5 with TRBJ1-5. This CDR3 is 13 amino acids long. Germline V gene data show CDR1 as MNHEY and CDR2 as SVGAGI. The CDR3 loop reads CASSYRSHQPQHF.